Presented here are 30 T cell receptor beta chains from one specimen sequenced in a study of T cell repertoires in cytomegalovirus infection. TCRdb re-called the reads through MiXCR, storing one row per CDR3 protein. The sample has a few hundred thousand distinct CDR3 sequences, 18% seen once. Material: PBMCs. These receptors all come from a human donor in good health (CMV status not recorded). Some clones in this sample may be carry-over from other donors' samples.

Comments on this clonotype: This may come from a read error, since a much larger clone is one base off. The chain uses TRBV5-6 and TRBJ2-7; D gene ambiguous. With 0 bases removed from V and 5 bases from J, the gap between germline ends came to 9 bases. The CDR3 extends over 13 amino acids. Germline values: CDR1 SGHDT, CDR2 YYEEEE. CDR3 amino acids: CASSLGLTHEQYF. In nucleotides, the CDR3 is TGTGCCAGCAGCTTGGGACTGACTCACGAGCAGTACTTC. The entire variable domain, with the rest obtained from reference TRBV5-6 and TRBJ2-7, is as follows: DAGVTQSPTHLIKTRGQQVTLRCSPKSGHDTVSWYQQALGQGPQFIFQYYEEEERQRGNFPDRFSGHQFPNYSSELNVNALLLGDSALYLCASSLGLTHEQYFGPGTRLTVT.

J is TRBJ1-4 and V is TRBV5-6, with no clear D. CDR1 and CDR2 (germline): SGHDT, YYEEEE. This CDR3 is 14 amino acids long. V was trimmed by 3 bases and J by 7 bases, leaving 13 bases between them. The CDR3 spells CASSSPGRAEKLFF. DNA of the CDR3: TGTGCCAGCAGCTCTCCGGGCCGCGCTGAAAAACTGTTTTTT.

This clonotype was counted at least ten times. The rearrangement joins TRBV28 to TRBJ2-5; the match to TRBD2 covers 8 bases. The V gene's germline CDR1 is MDHEN and CDR2 SYDVKM. J lost 1 base, V lost 7 bases, and 2 bases had no gene match. This CDR3 region has 13 residues. The CDR3 protein is CASNGGAQETQYF. For the CDR3, the DNA is TGTGCCAGCAACGGGGGGGCCCAAGAGACCCAGTACTTC.

This clonotype has at least ten counts. This chain joins TRBV28 and TRBJ2-3, with 10 bases matching TRBD2. Per the germline V gene, CDR1 is MDHEN and CDR2 is SYDVKM. V trimming: 3 bases; J trimming: 6 bases; junction bases outside the gene matches: 6. The CDR3 runs 15 residues. In DNA form, the CDR3 reads TGTGCCAGCAGTTTGAGCGGGGGGGCCCCGGATACGCAGTATTTT. Encoded protein: CASSLSGGAPDTQYF.

This clonotype was seen a few times. V is TRBV6-6 and J is TRBJ1-6; D remains unclear. Per the germline V gene, CDR1 is MNHNY and CDR2 is SVGAGI (reference sequence). V lost 0 bases and J lost 8, with 11 bases in between. CDR3 length: 15 residues. The CDR3 bases are TGTGCCAGCAGTTACTCGGGTACATACGATTCACCCCTCCACTTT. As protein: CASSYSGTYDSPLHF.

This clonotype was detected a few times. J is TRBJ2-3 and V is TRBV5-1, with 8 bases identical to TRBD2. This CDR3 region has 14 residues. From germline, CDR1 is SGHRS and CDR2 YFSETQ. Losses at the gene ends were 4 bases for V and 3 bases for J; bases not matched to a gene: 4. The CDR3 DNA reads as TGCGCCAGCAGCGAGGGACTAGTAACAGATACGCAGTATTTT. Its translation is CASSEGLVTDTQYF.

The rearrangement joins TRBV7-9 to TRBJ1-1; D gene unclear. The germline V gene encodes CDR1 SEHNR and CDR2 FQNEAQ (reference sequence). With 0 bases removed from V and 8 bases from J, the gap between germline ends came to 7 bases. This CDR3 has 12 residues. The CDR3 bases are TGTGCCAGCAGCTTAGCGCAGGCAGAAGCTTTCTTT. This sequence encodes CASSLAQAEAFF.

This clonotype was observed many times. The chain combines TRBV12-3 or TRBV12-4 with TRBJ2-7; the match to TRBD1 covers 9 bases. CDR3 size: 14 residues. J gave up 2 bases and V 5 bases, and 4 bases lay outside the gene matches. The CDR3 region is CASSRTGETYEQYF. In DNA form, the CDR3 reads TGTGCCAGCAGTAGGACAGGGGAGACCTACGAGCAGTACTTC.

The rearrangement uses TRBV9 and TRBJ2-1, with 13 nucleotides matching TRBD2. The CDR3 length is 16 residues. Germline V gene lookup returns CDR1 SGDLS and CDR2 YYNGEE. Germline trimming cut 3 bases from V and 0 bases from J; bases unmatched to any gene: 0. CDR3 nucleotide sequence: TGTGCCAGCAGCGGGACTAGCGGGAGCTCCTACAATGAGCAGTTCTTC. As protein: CASSGTSGSSYNEQFF.

The chain uses TRBV2 and TRBJ1-1; 11 nucleotides agree with TRBD1. The germline V gene has CDR1 SNHLY and CDR2 FYNNEI. CDR3 length equals 17 residues. Germline trimming cut 6 bases from V and 3 bases from J; bases unmatched to any gene: 12. CDR3 in DNA: TGTGCCAGCAGACCCATTCGGACAGGGGGCGCCCACACTGAAGCTTTCTTT. This encodes CASRPIRTGGAHTEAFF.

At least ten counts were recorded for this clonotype. The V gene is TRBV28, the J gene TRBJ2-5, with 13 nucleotides matching TRBD2. This CDR3 has 16 residues. Germline CDR1 is MDHEN and CDR2 is SYDVKM. V lost 6 bases, J lost 5 bases, and 9 bases stayed unmatched. DNA of the CDR3: TGTGCCAGCAGCTCCTGGACTAGCGGGGGTGGTGAGACCCAGTACTTC. Protein product: CASSSWTSGGGETQYF.

The table lists this clonotype with many counts. The rearrangement joins TRBV7-2 to TRBJ2-7; D might be TRBD1 or TRBD2, each matching 5 bases. Trimming shortened V by 5 bases and J by 2 bases, and 25 bases separated the two germline ends. This CDR3 contains 18 residues. Germline V lookup: CDR1 SGHTA, CDR2 FQGNSA. The CDR3 DNA sequence: TGTGCCAGCAGCCTAGTCTCCCCTTCAACCGGGACCACCTACGAGCAGTACTTC. It is translated as CASSLVSPSTGTTYEQYF.

Points on this clonotype: An end of the junction differs from the germline gene, which may be a read error. The chain employs TRBV12-3 or TRBV12-4 and TRBJ1-1; no clear D gene. The CDR3 length is 11 residues. The DNA for the CDR3 is TGTGCCAGCAGTTTCGGGCCCGAAGATTTCTTT. Amino acid sequence: CASSFGPEDFF.

Worth noting for this clonotype: This may be a read error: a much more frequent sequence differs by one nucleotide. The V call is TRBV7-9, the J call TRBJ1-2; 7 bases agree with TRBD1. Germline assignment: CDR1 SEHNR and CDR2 FQNEAQ (reference sequence). This CDR3 contains 17 residues. The CDR3 DNA is TGTGTCAGCAGCTTAGTCGGGACAGTGAACCCTAACTATGGCTACACCTTC. Encoded protein: CVSSLVGTVNPNYGYTF. Full variable domain (remainder filled in from reference TRBV7-9 and TRBJ1-2): DTGVSQNPRHKITKRGQNVTFRCDPISEHNRLYWYRQTLGQGPEFLTYFQNEAQLEKSRLLSDRFSAERPKGSFSTLEIQRTEQGDSAMYLCVSSLVGTVNPNYGYTFGSGTRLTVV.

This clonotype appeared a few times. The chain carries TRBV3-1 and TRBJ2-1; tentatively, D is TRBD2 (6 bases). V was trimmed by 2 bases and J by 4 bases, leaving 21 bases between them. Germline CDR1 is LGHDT and CDR2 is YNNKEL (reference sequence). The CDR3 has 18 amino acids. The CDR3 region is CASSQPGYMAGSYNEQFF. In nucleotides, the CDR3 is TGTGCCAGCAGCCAACCTGGGTATATGGCGGGGTCTTACAATGAGCAGTTCTTC.

Only a few counts were recorded for this clonotype. This chain joins TRBV4-3 and TRBJ1-3, with D possibly TRBD1 on 5 matching bases. Germline CDR1 is LGHNA and CDR2 is YSLEER. The CDR3 covers 18 residues. Trimming took off 1 base at V and 2 bases at J, with 18 bases between the two ends. CDR3 loop: CASSQALGGARAGNTIYF. The CDR3 DNA reads as TGCGCCAGCAGCCAAGCTCTTGGAGGGGCCCGGGCTGGAAACACCATATATTTT.

In its sample, this clonotype was seen a few times. The chain employs TRBV20-1 and TRBJ1-6; D is perhaps TRBD1 (5 bases). Per germline, CDR1 DFQATT and CDR2 SNEGSKA (reference sequence). The CDR3 extends over 16 amino acids. The V gene lost 3 bases and the J gene lost 5 bases, with 17 bases spanning the gap. CDR3 sequence (DNA): TGCAGTGCTAGGGGTGTAGGTCTGGGACATAATTCACCCCTCCACTTT. It specifies CSARGVGLGHNSPLHF.

V and J are TRBV12-3 or TRBV12-4 and TRBJ2-3; weak D call: TRBD1 (6 bases). Trimming cost V 3 bases and J 5 bases, with 9 bases left between them. This CDR3 spans 13 amino acids. For the CDR3, the DNA is TGTGCCAGCAGTTTGATCAGGGGAGATACGCAGTATTTT. It is translated as CASSLIRGDTQYF.

The J gene is TRBJ2-1, the V gene TRBV10-2, with D uncertain. Germline CDR1 reads WSHSY; CDR2 reads SAAADI. CDR3 size: 17 residues. V was clipped by 4 bases and J by 0 bases, with 16 bases between them. CDR3 sequence: CASSGNLIRSSYNEQFF. CDR3 coding DNA: TGCGCCAGCAGTGGGAACTTAATTAGGAGCTCCTACAATGAGCAGTTCTTC.

At least ten counts were recorded for this clonotype. The chain joins TRBV7-2 to TRBJ2-1, with TRBD1 matching over 10 bases. V lost 6 bases, J lost 6 bases, and 14 bases stayed unmatched. The CDR3 is made up of 17 amino acids. Germline CDR1 SGHTA, CDR2 FQGNSA. CDR3 protein: CASRPPGQGPSRNEQFF. CDR3 in DNA: TGTGCCAGCAGGCCGCCGGGACAGGGGCCCTCACGCAATGAGCAGTTCTTC.

This clonotype came up a few times. CDR3 coding DNA: TGTGCCAGCAGTGAACAGCTACAAGAGACCCAGTACTTC. Its translation is CASSEQLQETQYF. V gene TRBV6-1 combines with J gene TRBJ2-5; unclear D gene. The CDR3 is 13 residues long. Germline CDR1 reads MNHNS; CDR2 reads SASEGT. V gave up 2 bases and J gave up 2 bases, with 6 bases separating them.

This sequence joins TRBV12-3 or TRBV12-4 and TRBJ1-3; D is undetermined. The CDR3 spans 13 residues. V was trimmed by 7 bases and J by 0 bases, leaving 7 bases between them. The CDR3 bases are TGTGCCAGCAAGTTCGGCTCTGGAAACACCATATATTTT. This gives the protein CASKFGSGNTIYF.

This CDR3 reads CSTISGAPTDTQYF. In nucleotides, the CDR3 is TGCAGTACGATTAGCGGGGCCCCCACAGATACGCAGTATTTT. The genes are TRBV20-1 and TRBJ2-3, with TRBD2 identical over 8 bases. CDR1 and CDR2 (germline): DFQATT, SNEGSKA (reference sequence). V lost 8 bases and J lost 2; bases outside the gene matches: 9. The length of the CDR3 is 14 residues.

This clonotype turned up a few times. This chain connects TRBV6-2 or TRBV6-3 to TRBJ2-7; the match to TRBD2 covers 7 bases. This CDR3 comprises 16 residues. V shed 5 bases, J shed 0 bases, and the junction held 10 bases outside the gene matches. The germline CDR1 and CDR2 sequences are MNHEY and SVGEGT. For the CDR3, the DNA is TGTGCCAGCAGTCAAGCCCGAGCGGGGAGCTCCTACGAGCAGTACTTC. Its translation: CASSQARAGSSYEQYF.

This clonotype was seen ten or more times. This sequence joins TRBV12-3 or TRBV12-4 and TRBJ2-7; tentatively, D is TRBD1 or TRBD2 (5 bases each). This CDR3 has 14 amino acids. V lost 7 bases to trimming and J lost 7 bases, with 20 bases between them. This CDR3 reads CASTRDGSTMEQYF. For the CDR3, the DNA is TGTGCCAGCACCCGGGACGGATCTACGATGGAGCAGTACTTC.

This clonotype was counted only a few times. The chain employs TRBV7-9 and TRBJ2-5, with D possibly matching TRBD1 (5 bases). V was cut by 2 bases and J by 7 bases, with 11 bases left in between. Looked up from germline, CDR1 is SEHNR and CDR2 is FQNEAQ (reference sequence). There are 13 residues in the CDR3. CDR3: CASSLHGRGTQYF. CDR3 in DNA: TGTGCCAGCAGCTTACACGGAAGGGGGACCCAGTACTTC.

The V gene is TRBV4-1, the J gene TRBJ2-3; 8 positions agree with TRBD2. CDR1 and CDR2 (germline): MGHRA, YSYEKL. CDR3 length: 17 amino acids. V gave up 1 base and J gave up 3 bases; unmatched junction bases: 9. In DNA, the CDR3 is TGCGCCAGCAGCCAAGCCCTTGGCGGGAGGCGTACAGATACGCAGTATTTT. This sequence encodes CASSQALGGRRTDTQYF.

The V call is TRBV20-1, the J call TRBJ2-1, with 9 bases identical to TRBD1. In germline, CDR1 is DFQATT, CDR2 SNEGSKA (reference sequence). The V gene end was trimmed by 3 bases and the J gene end by 4 bases; junction bases not matched to a gene: 7. The CDR3 has 15 residues. The CDR3 here is CSASTGQGGYNEQFF. Written as DNA, the CDR3 is TGCAGTGCTAGTACGGGACAGGGAGGATACAATGAGCAGTTCTTC.

This clonotype was counted only a few times. The chain joins TRBV23-1 to TRBJ2-7; a weak D match, TRBD2 (5 bases). TRBV23-1 is annotated as an ORF whose role is uncertain. The CDR3 has 12 amino acids. V dropped 1 base and J dropped 13 bases, with 14 bases sitting between them. CDR3 loop: CASSQCGLTEYF. The CDR3 coding sequence is TGCGCCAGCAGTCAATGTGGACTGACTGAATACTTC.

Details on this clonotype: The junction differs from germline at one of its ends, possibly a read error. The chain combines TRBV7-6 with TRBJ2-7, with D hard to call. The germline gives CDR1 SGHVS, CDR2 FNYEAQ. This CDR3 has 13 residues. CDR3 sequence (DNA): TGTGCCAGCAGCGAAACCCCCCTCTACGAGCAGCACTTC. Its translation is CASSETPLYEQHF.